These 17 T cell receptor beta chains were sequenced from one sample in a study of shared clonotypes between healthy human individuals. TCRdb's copy holds only in-frame clones and misses some; the assay was immunoSEQ multiplex PCR. Altogether roughly 500,000 clones are present, approximately 95% being singletons, with the ten largest covering 0.06%. Sequencing used naive CD4+ T cells sorted from blood. Documented subset: CD45RA+ positively selected. All receptors derive from a woman in her 30s in good health.

The chain links TRBV28 to TRBJ2-7, with TRBD1 identical over 7 bases. Germline V gene lookup returns CDR1 MDHEN and CDR2 SYDVKM. This CDR3 has 14 amino acids. V shed 10 bases and J 2 bases; nucleotides not matched to a gene: 11. Here the CDR3 reads CATSQTGNPYEQYF. The DNA for the CDR3 is TGTGCCACCTCCCAGACAGGGAACCCCTACGAGCAGTACTTC.

The genes are TRBV7-9 and TRBJ1-5; no definite D call. This CDR3 contains 14 residues. Germline V gene lookup returns CDR1 SEHNR and CDR2 FQNEAQ (reference sequence). Trimming cost V 1 base and J 3 bases, with 7 bases left between them. The CDR3 sequence: CASSLGRVNQPQHF. CDR3 in DNA: TGTGCCAGCAGCTTAGGGCGGGTCAATCAGCCCCAGCATTTT.

The rearrangement uses TRBV4-1 and TRBJ1-6; no clear D. Trimming pared 1 base from V and 8 bases from J, leaving 12 bases between. The CDR3 is 15 amino acids. Germline values: CDR1 MGHRA, CDR2 YSYEKL. CDR3 sequence (DNA): TGCGCCAGCAGCCAAGGGCTCTTAACCGATTCACCCCTCCACTTT. Translation: CASSQGLLTDSPLHF.

The rearrangement uses TRBV6-1 and TRBJ2-2; D is perhaps TRBD2 (5 bases). This CDR3 is built from 13 residues. CDR1 is MNHNS and CDR2 is SASEGT in the germline V gene. Trimming left V 8 bases short and J 8 bases short, with 15 bases between. The CDR3 DNA reads TGTGCCAGCCGGACTGAAAAGGGTGGGGAGCTGTTTTTT. Protein sequence: CASRTEKGGELFF.

V usage is TRBV5-6 and J usage is TRBJ2-2; 7 nucleotides match TRBD1. The CDR3 extends over 15 amino acids. J was trimmed by 1 base and V by 4 bases; bases with no gene match: 4. The germline V gene has CDR1 SGHDT and CDR2 YYEEEE. The CDR3 region is CASSRGQENTGELFF. The CDR3 DNA is TGTGCCAGCAGCCGCGGACAGGAGAACACCGGGGAGCTGTTTTTT.

The rearrangement links TRBV2 to TRBJ1-3; tentative D call: TRBD1 (5 bases). Trimming took 5 bases from V and 0 from J, leaving 8 bases between them. This CDR3 comprises 14 residues. Looked up from germline, CDR1 is SNHLY and CDR2 is FYNNEI. The CDR3 loop reads CASSPGHSGNTIYF. As DNA, the CDR3 is TGTGCCAGCAGTCCGGGGCACTCTGGAAACACCATATATTTT.

In this sample, this clone turned up once. The chain joins TRBV18 to TRBJ2-3, with a weak D call TRBD1 (7 bases). This CDR3 has 17 residues. Trimming stripped 6 bases from V and 0 bases from J, with 19 bases between. From germline, CDR1 is KGHSH and CDR2 LQKENI. The chain's CDR3 is CASSPGGLAPSTDTQYF. The CDR3 nucleotides are TGTGCCAGCTCCCCAGGGGGACTCGCCCCTAGCACAGATACGCAGTATTTT.

The chain combines TRBV28 with TRBJ1-2; no clear D. The V end was cut by 5 bases, the J end by 0 bases, with 10 bases between. This CDR3 is 14 amino acids long. The germline V gene encodes CDR1 MDHEN and CDR2 SYDVKM. The CDR3 DNA sequence: TGTGCCAGCAGTCCCCACAGTTCTAACTATGGCTACACCTTC. Residues: CASSPHSSNYGYTF.

The table lists this clone with a count of one. The rearrangement uses TRBV28 and TRBJ2-1, with TRBD2 matching 7 bases. In germline, CDR1 is MDHEN, CDR2 SYDVKM. The CDR3 totals 16 residues. V was clipped by 5 bases and J by 4 bases; unmatched bases: 11. CDR3 nucleotide sequence: TGTGCCAGCAGTCCCTTAGGGAGCGGGGCTTACAATGAGCAGTTCTTC. This encodes CASSPLGSGAYNEQFF.

The chain uses TRBV19 and TRBJ1-5; D is ambiguous. CDR1 is LNHDA and CDR2 is SQIVND in the germline V gene (reference sequence). V was clipped by 2 bases and J by 6 bases, with 17 bases between them. The CDR3 runs to 16 residues. The CDR3 reads CASSISGKRWVQPQHF. The CDR3 bases are TGTGCCAGTAGTATATCAGGCAAAAGGTGGGTTCAGCCCCAGCATTTT.

The sample holds one count of this clone. The chain employs TRBV6-6 and TRBJ2-2; D not resolved. CDR1 is MNHNY, CDR2 SVGAGI, per germline (reference sequence). The CDR3 loop spans 15 amino acids. V lost 7 bases to trimming and J lost 1 base, with 13 bases between them. CDR3 DNA sequence: TGTGCCAGCACCCCTGGGTGGCAGAACACCGGGGAGCTGTTTTTT. It translates to CASTPGWQNTGELFF.

The chain couples TRBV27 to TRBJ1-6, with D possibly being TRBD1 (6 bases). CDR3 length equals 15 residues. CDR1 MNHEY and CDR2 SMNVEV come from the germline V gene (reference sequence). Trimming cost V 2 bases and J 8 bases, with 13 bases left between them. CDR3 in DNA: TGTGCCAGCAGTTTAGGCTACAGGGAAGATTCACCCCTCCACTTT. This translates into CASSLGYREDSPLHF.

The chain employs TRBV14 and TRBJ2-2; no reliable D call. This CDR3 contains 16 residues. The V gene's germline CDR1 is SGHDN and CDR2 FVKESK. Trimming shortened V by 4 bases and J by 0 bases, and 12 bases separated the two germline ends. CDR3 residues: CASSRAPDSNTGELFF. Written as DNA, the CDR3 is TGTGCCAGCAGCCGGGCGCCCGACTCGAACACCGGGGAGCTGTTTTTT.

The V call is TRBV4-1, the J call TRBJ2-3, with D possibly being TRBD1 (6 bases). The V end lost 2 bases, the J end lost 3 bases, and 9 bases lay between the germline ends. This CDR3 has 14 amino acids. The V gene's germline CDR1 is MGHRA and CDR2 YSYEKL. In DNA, the CDR3 is TGCGCCAGCAGCCAAACCGGGACAACAGATACGCAGTATTTT. This gives the protein CASSQTGTTDTQYF.

The chain recombines TRBV7-7 with TRBJ2-1; TRBD1 might be the D (6 bases). CDR1 SSHAT and CDR2 FNYEAQ come from the germline V gene (reference sequence). Trimming removed 5 bases from V and 5 bases from J, with 10 bases in between. The CDR3 is 13 residues long. The CDR3 loop reads CASSIRQDNEQFF. The DNA for the CDR3 is TGTGCCAGCAGCATTCGACAGGACAATGAGCAGTTCTTC.

Comments on this clone: Other DNA variants within this sample encode the same CDR3. J is TRBJ2-7 and V is TRBV7-2, with 12 bases that match TRBD2. This CDR3 has 15 residues. J was trimmed by 4 bases and V by 1 base; bases with no gene match: 2. Germline-derived CDR1 and CDR2 are SGHTA and FQGNSA. CDR3 protein: CASSLGLAGAYEQYF. The DNA of the CDR3 is TGTGCCAGCAGCTTAGGACTAGCGGGAGCTTACGAGCAGTACTTC.

The chain uses TRBV5-1 and TRBJ2-7; D tentatively reads TRBD1 or TRBD2 (5 bases each). The CDR3 contains 13 residues. Trimming pared 4 bases from V and 6 bases from J, leaving 14 bases between. Germline values: CDR1 SGHRS, CDR2 YFSETQ. The CDR3 coding sequence is TGCGCCAGCAGCGGGACGGAGTCGCGCGAGCAGTACTTC. It yields the protein CASSGTESREQYF.